The 29 T cell receptor beta chains listed next were all sequenced from one sample in a study of beta chain features in type 1 diabetes listed by TCRdb under 2018. Preparation of the library involved the immunoSEQ multiplex PCR assay. The entire isolated RNA was reverse transcribed using the High Capacity cDNA Reverse Transcription Kit, and thus expressed TCRB transcripts were sequenced. TCRdb holds this immuneACCESS table with in-frame rearrangements only. Some clones are missing; in checked studies, unresolved V genes explain under half, and the rest has no known cause. In all, the sample holds about 40,000 clones, and 50% of those were seen once. About 0.25% of the sample belongs to the ten largest clones. Material for sequencing was stem cell memory CD4+ T cells from blood. The sample's cell subset or site label is to be understood as: stem cell-like memory CD4+ T cells. The receptors stem from a woman between 25 and 40 years old in good health.

The rearrangement joins TRBV27 to TRBJ2-4, with 10 bases that match TRBD2. J lost 0 bases, V lost 3 bases, and 8 bases had no gene match. CDR1 is MNHEY, CDR2 SMNVEV, per germline (reference sequence). The CDR3 spans 18 residues. The CDR3 loop reads CASSLRTSGALAKNIQYF. CDR3 in DNA: TGTGCCAGCAGTTTGAGGACTAGCGGAGCTCTAGCCAAAAACATTCAGTACTTC.

This clone has just a few counts. This chain joins TRBV11-1 and TRBJ2-7, with D maybe TRBD1 (5 bases). The CDR3 runs 15 residues. Trimming removed 3 bases from V and 0 bases from J, with 12 bases in between. Per germline, CDR1 SGHAT and CDR2 FQDESV (reference sequence). DNA for the CDR3: TGTGCCAGCAGCTTCCCTCAGGGAAGCTCCTACGAGCAGTACTTC. This encodes CASSFPQGSSYEQYF.

The gene calls are TRBV6-5 and TRBJ2-3, with 9 bases fitting TRBD2. Germline CDR1 MNHEY, CDR2 SVGAGI. V was clipped by 6 bases and J by 0 bases; unmatched bases: 4. The CDR3 runs 15 residues. The CDR3 nucleotides read TGTGCCAGCAGGACCACTAGCGGGAGCACAGATACGCAGTATTTT. It yields the protein CASRTTSGSTDTQYF.

The V call is TRBV7-8, the J call TRBJ2-2; maybe TRBD1 (6 bases). The V gene's germline CDR1 is SGHVS and CDR2 FQNEAQ. CDR3 size: 15 residues. Trimming shortened V by 5 bases and J by 0 bases, and 10 bases separated the two germline ends. The CDR3 spells CASSLDRPNTGELFF. CDR3 bases: TGTGCCAGCAGCCTTGACAGGCCGAACACCGGGGAGCTGTTTTTT.

The V call is TRBV6-5, the J call TRBJ2-7; TRBD1 agrees at 7 bases. CDR1 is MNHEY, CDR2 SVGAGI, per germline. The CDR3 has 15 residues. V shed 2 bases, J shed 3 bases, and the junction held 7 bases outside the gene matches. CDR3 protein: CASSYGSHRGYEQYF. In DNA, the CDR3 is TGTGCCAGCAGTTACGGGTCCCACAGGGGCTACGAGCAGTACTTC.

The V and J genes are TRBV19 and TRBJ1-1; D is perhaps TRBD1 (6 bases). Germline V gene lookup returns CDR1 LNHDA and CDR2 SQIVND (reference sequence). CDR3 size: 16 residues. Trimming pared 3 bases from V and 5 bases from J, leaving 19 bases between. CDR3 DNA: TGTGCCAGTAGTATCCCCCCCGGGGGGCGCAGGACTGAAGCTTTCTTT. Protein sequence: CASSIPPGGRRTEAFF.

This chain links TRBV28 with TRBJ2-5; no firm D call. From germline, CDR1 is MDHEN and CDR2 SYDVKM. Trimming cost V 5 bases and J 1 base, with 17 bases left between them. This CDR3 has 16 amino acids. The CDR3 spells CASSPTTLPVQETQYF. CDR3 sequence (DNA): TGTGCCAGCAGTCCCACCACATTGCCAGTCCAAGAGACCCAGTACTTC.

This chain links TRBV27 with TRBJ2-7; 10 positions match TRBD1. The junction had 10 bases not matched to a gene; V was cut back by 8 bases and J by 0 bases. The germline V gene has CDR1 MNHEY and CDR2 SMNVEV (reference sequence). The CDR3 is made up of 16 amino acids. This CDR3 reads CASSGGTGASSYEQYF. CDR3 coding DNA: TGTGCCAGCTCGGGGGGGACAGGGGCGAGCTCCTACGAGCAGTACTTC.

The CDR3: CASNPAGGVYEQYF. The CDR3 nucleotides read TGTGCCAGCAATCCCGCGGGGGGGGTCTACGAGCAGTACTTC. This rearrangement joins TRBV6-6 to TRBJ2-7, with 9 bases aligning to TRBD2. The CDR3 runs to 14 residues. V trimming: 7 bases; J trimming: 3 bases; junction bases outside the gene matches: 7. The germline V gene has CDR1 MNHNY and CDR2 SVGAGI (reference sequence).

V and J are TRBV11-3 and TRBJ2-1; unclear D gene. This CDR3 comprises 13 residues. Between the trimmed V and J ends, which lost 2 bases and 4 bases, there was a span of 6 bases. The germline gives CDR1 SGHNT, CDR2 YENEEA. The CDR3 DNA sequence: TGTGCCAGCAGCTTAAGAGAATACAATGAGCAGTTCTTC. This gives the protein CASSLREYNEQFF.

The chain employs TRBV6-5 and TRBJ2-5; possibly TRBD2 for D (5 bases). The J call may not be correct, given that the DNA end is closer to TRBJ2-7. Germline-derived CDR1 and CDR2 are MNHEY and SVGAGI. The CDR3 is 13 residues long. The CDR3 is CASRLNGGNEQYF. The CDR3 DNA sequence: TGTGCCAGCAGACTCAATGGAGGAAACGAGCAGTACTTC.

This sequence joins TRBV6-5 and TRBJ2-7; tentative D call: TRBD2 (5 bases). Trimming stripped 6 bases from V and 2 bases from J, with 14 bases between. Per germline, CDR1 MNHEY and CDR2 SVGAGI. The CDR3 is made up of 14 amino acids. CDR3 in DNA: TGTGCCAGCAGAGGCCGAGGGATTACCTACGAGCAGTACTTC. Amino acid sequence: CASRGRGITYEQYF.

This chain joins TRBV6-6 and TRBJ2-3, with 8 bases fitting TRBD1. The germline V gene has CDR1 MNHNY and CDR2 SVGAGI (reference sequence). This CDR3 contains 15 residues. J gave up 3 bases and V 5 bases, and 7 bases lay outside the gene matches. The CDR3 DNA is TGTGCCAGCAGTGGAAGACAGGGGACGACAGATACGCAGTATTTT. Amino acids: CASSGRQGTTDTQYF.

V is TRBV4-3 and J is TRBJ2-7; 8 nucleotides match TRBD1. V was clipped by 1 base and J by 2 bases; unmatched bases: 4. Germline V gene sequence: CDR1 LGHNA, CDR2 YSLEER. This CDR3 is built from 15 residues. This CDR3 reads CASSQVWGQAYEQYF. CDR3 sequence (DNA): TGCGCCAGCAGCCAAGTCTGGGGACAGGCCTACGAGCAGTACTTC.

In DNA form, the CDR3 reads TGTGCCAGCAGCCCTCTTAGCGGGAGAGGAGATACGCAGTATTTT. Its protein is CASSPLSGRGDTQYF. The V call is TRBV9, the J call TRBJ2-3; 9 nucleotides line up with TRBD2. Unmatched junction bases numbered 8, after V lost 4 bases and J lost 5 bases. Germline CDR1 reads SGDLS; CDR2 reads YYNGEE. This CDR3 has 15 amino acids.

This clone was recorded once. The chain links TRBV27 to TRBJ1-2, with 9 bases matching TRBD1. Germline CDR1 MNHEY, CDR2 SMNVEV (reference sequence). V was pared by 6 bases and J by 2 bases, with 7 bases of the junction left unmatched. The CDR3 contains 15 residues. CDR3 protein: CASRTQDRGNYGYTF. The CDR3 nucleotides are TGTGCCAGCAGAACGCAAGACAGGGGGAACTATGGCTACACCTTC.

The chain links TRBV19 to TRBJ1-2; 7 bases agree with TRBD1. CDR3 length: 14 residues. The germline V gene encodes CDR1 LNHDA and CDR2 SQIVND (reference sequence). V lost 5 bases to trimming and J lost 0 bases; unmatched junction nucleotides: 3. The CDR3 region is CASSGQESNYGYTF. The CDR3 DNA follows: TGTGCCAGTAGTGGACAGGAGTCTAACTATGGCTACACCTTC.

Only a few counts were recorded for this clone. The rearrangement joins TRBV18 to TRBJ1-1; D might be TRBD1 (5 bases). The V gene lost 1 base and the J gene lost 8 bases, with 8 bases spanning the gap. The CDR3 has 12 amino acids. Germline CDR1 reads KGHSH; CDR2 reads LQKENI. The CDR3 protein is CASSPQGREAFF. The CDR3 DNA reads TGTGCCAGCTCACCACAGGGGCGCGAAGCTTTCTTT.

This chain uses TRBV5-4 with TRBJ1-1, with D tentatively TRBD1 (6 bases). Germline CDR1 SGHNT, CDR2 YYREEE (reference sequence). V lost 1 base and J 5 bases, leaving 12 bases between the germline ends. This CDR3 has 14 amino acids. The CDR3 loop is CASSLMLGATEAFF. The CDR3 DNA is TGTGCCAGCAGCTTGATGCTGGGGGCGACTGAAGCTTTCTTT.

The J gene is TRBJ2-5, the V gene TRBV6-6, with 8 bases lining up with TRBD1. The trim removed 0 bases at V and 1 base at J, leaving 1 base unmatched. Germline V gene data show CDR1 as MNHNY and CDR2 as SVGAGI (reference sequence). The CDR3 totals 15 residues. The CDR3 here is CASSYSRGPQETQYF. CDR3 bases: TGTGCCAGCAGTTACTCCAGGGGGCCCCAAGAGACCCAGTACTTC.

Only a few counts were recorded for this clone. As DNA, the CDR3 is TGTGCCAGCAGAAAGCTAGCGGGACCCACAGATACGCAGTATTTT. It translates to CASRKLAGPTDTQYF. This chain connects TRBV2 to TRBJ2-3; 9 positions match TRBD2. CDR3 length equals 15 residues. The ends lost 6 bases at V and 2 bases at J; junction bases unmatched: 6. Germline V gives CDR1 SNHLY, CDR2 FYNNEI.

V usage is TRBV10-3 and J usage is TRBJ1-5; TRBD1 aligns across 7 bases. CDR1 is ENHRY, CDR2 SYGVKD, per germline. Trimming cost V 6 bases and J 1 base; bases outside gene matches: 3. CDR3 length: 14 residues. As DNA, the CDR3 is TGTGCCATCAGCCCGGGACAGAGCAATCAGCCCCAGCATTTT. Translating gives CAISPGQSNQPQHF.

This chain connects TRBV30 to TRBJ2-6, with D unresolved. The V gene lost 5 bases and the J gene lost 0 bases, with 5 bases spanning the gap. Germline assignment: CDR1 GTSNPN and CDR2 SVGIG (reference sequence). The CDR3 sequence is 13 residues long. CDR3 in amino acids: CAWAVSGANVLTF. In nucleotides, the CDR3 is TGTGCCTGGGCAGTCTCTGGGGCCAACGTCCTGACTTTC.

This clone was seen only a few times. The chain is built from TRBV23-1 and TRBJ2-2, with 12 nucleotides matching TRBD2. TRBV23-1 is filed as an ORF, its function uncertain. Germline trimming cut 0 bases from V and 4 bases from J; bases unmatched to any gene: 24. The CDR3 runs to 24 residues. The CDR3 reads CASSQSRGPGWLAGGFRSTGELFF. The CDR3 DNA reads TGCGCCAGCAGTCAATCGCGGGGGCCAGGGTGGCTAGCGGGAGGGTTTAGGAGCACCGGGGAGCTGTTTTTT.

In this sample, this clone turned up a few times. The chain uses TRBV28 and TRBJ1-5; 8 bases map to TRBD1. The CDR3 length is 14 residues. Trimming took 6 bases from V and 5 from J; bases not matched to a gene: 6. CDR1 MDHEN and CDR2 SYDVKM come from the germline V gene. The chain's CDR3 is CASRDGQGDQPQHF. CDR3 sequence (DNA): TGTGCCAGCAGAGACGGACAGGGTGATCAGCCCCAGCATTTT.

In this sample, this clone turned up a few times. The gene calls are TRBV7-9 and TRBJ2-4; tentative D call: TRBD2 (5 bases). This CDR3 is 15 amino acids long. With 3 bases removed from V and 3 bases from J, the gap between germline ends came to 12 bases. Germline V gene lookup returns CDR1 SEHNR and CDR2 FQNEAQ (reference sequence). The CDR3 coding sequence is TGTGCCAGCAGCTTCTCCGAAGAGGGCAAAAACATTCAGTACTTC. This sequence encodes CASSFSEEGKNIQYF.

V is TRBV5-1 and J is TRBJ2-3; D gene unclear. From germline, CDR1 is SGHRS and CDR2 YFSETQ. V was clipped by 4 bases and J by 0 bases, with 15 bases between them. The CDR3 runs 16 residues. DNA for the CDR3: TGCGCCAGCAGCGTCCTAGTTTTATCTAGCACAGATACGCAGTATTTT. It is translated as CASSVLVLSSTDTQYF.

This chain links TRBV2 with TRBJ1-1; 7 bases line up with TRBD1. This CDR3 is 16 amino acids long. V lost 4 bases to trimming and J lost 8 bases; unmatched junction nucleotides: 16. Germline CDR1 is SNHLY and CDR2 is FYNNEI. CDR3 residues: CASSAKIGKDRREAFF. The CDR3 nucleotides read TGTGCCAGCAGTGCAAAAATTGGGAAGGACAGGAGGGAAGCTTTCTTT.

This chain connects TRBV2 to TRBJ2-2, with D perhaps matching TRBD2 (6 bases). V was pared by 6 bases and J by 8 bases, with 16 bases between. Germline loops: CDR1 SNHLY, CDR2 FYNNEI. The CDR3 spans 14 residues. This CDR3 is CASRASGTHGELFF. DNA of the CDR3: TGTGCCAGCAGGGCTTCCGGGACTCATGGGGAGCTGTTTTTT.